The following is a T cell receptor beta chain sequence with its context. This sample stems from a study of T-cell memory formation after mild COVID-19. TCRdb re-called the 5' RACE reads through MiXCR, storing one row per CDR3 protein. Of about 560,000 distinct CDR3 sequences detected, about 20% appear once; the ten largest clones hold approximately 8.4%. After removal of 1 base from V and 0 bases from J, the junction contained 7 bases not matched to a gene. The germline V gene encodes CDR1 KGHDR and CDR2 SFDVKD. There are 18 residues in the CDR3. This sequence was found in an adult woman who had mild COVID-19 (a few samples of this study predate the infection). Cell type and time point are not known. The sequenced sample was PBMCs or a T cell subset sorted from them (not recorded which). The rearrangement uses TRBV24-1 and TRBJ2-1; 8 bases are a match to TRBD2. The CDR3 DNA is TGTGCCACCAGTGATTTTGCGGGGGGAATAGGCTCCTACAATGAGCAGTTCTTC. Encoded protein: CATSDFAGGIGSYNEQFF.